This TCR beta chain was sequenced in a study of blood T cell repertoires in COVID-19. This CDR3 region has 15 residues. Trimming left V 0 bases short and J 4 bases short, with 9 bases between. Germline loops: CDR1 MNHNS, CDR2 SASEGT. Only in-frame clones appear in the TCRdb table, and some are missing; sequencing was by immunoSEQ multiplex PCR. The sample yields 260,000 or so clones, around four fifths seen once. Participants in the exposed group had met a COVID-19 case in the 2 weeks before joining the study. The sequencing sample was made of PBMCs or T cells enriched from blood (not recorded which). This TCR was recovered from a woman aged 40 to 50 who had been exposed to COVID-19. J is TRBJ1-4 and V is TRBV6-1; possible D gene TRBD1, 5 bases. Here the CDR3 reads CASSEAGRGNEKLFF. The CDR3 region has the DNA TGTGCCAGCAGTGAAGCTGGGAGGGGTAATGAAAAACTGTTTTTT.